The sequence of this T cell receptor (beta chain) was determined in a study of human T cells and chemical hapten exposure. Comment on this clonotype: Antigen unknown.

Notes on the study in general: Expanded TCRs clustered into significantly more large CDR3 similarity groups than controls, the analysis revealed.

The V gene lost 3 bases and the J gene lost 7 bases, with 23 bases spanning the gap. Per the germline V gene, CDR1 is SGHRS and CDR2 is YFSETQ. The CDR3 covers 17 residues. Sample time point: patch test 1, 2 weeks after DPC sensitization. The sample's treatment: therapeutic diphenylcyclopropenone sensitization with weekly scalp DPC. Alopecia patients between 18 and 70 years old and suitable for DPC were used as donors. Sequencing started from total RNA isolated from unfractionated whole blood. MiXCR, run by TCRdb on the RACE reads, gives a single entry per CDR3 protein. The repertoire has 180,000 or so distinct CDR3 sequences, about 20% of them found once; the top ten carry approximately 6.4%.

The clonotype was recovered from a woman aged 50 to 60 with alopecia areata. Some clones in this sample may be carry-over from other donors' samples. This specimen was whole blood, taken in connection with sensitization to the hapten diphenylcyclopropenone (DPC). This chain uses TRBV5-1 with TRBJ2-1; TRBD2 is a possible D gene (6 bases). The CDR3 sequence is CASSWELAGTSWNEQFF. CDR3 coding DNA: TGCGCCAGCAGCTGGGAATTAGCCGGGACTTCGTGGAATGAGCAGTTCTTC. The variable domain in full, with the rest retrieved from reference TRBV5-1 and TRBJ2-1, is KAGVTQTPRYLIKTRGQQVTLSCSPISGHRSVSWYQQTPGQGLQFLFEYFSETQRNKGNFPGRFSGRQFSNSRSEMNVSTLELGDSALYLCASSWELAGTSWNEQFFGPGTRLTVL.